This T cell receptor (beta chain) was profiled in a study of T cell repertoires in ileal Crohn's disease. At the level of the study: Biopsies of the neoterminal ileum at postoperative colonoscopy form M6 samples.

The CDR3 is made up of 15 amino acids. Germline-derived CDR1 and CDR2 are LNHDA and SQIVND (reference sequence). The ends lost 9 bases at V and 7 bases at J; junction bases unmatched: 11. Repertoires were generated with immunoSEQ multiplex PCR, while TCRdb's copy carries only in-frame clones and drops some. The sample lists more than 15,000 clones, about three quarters occurring once. General study points: Compared with CD4 T cells, sorted CD8 cells carried more expanded clones. Every patient over 26.8% clonality showed endoscopic recurrence.

On this clone itself: Its antigen is as yet unknown.

Time point here: neoterminal ileum biopsy at postoperative endoscopy, about 6 months after surgery. The chain links TRBV19 to TRBJ1-6; 8 bases are shared with TRBD1. Material: ileal tissue. The sequence came from an adult with Crohn's disease. CDR3 nucleotides: TGTGCCAGCACCGAGACCGGGACAGGAAATTCACCCCTCCACTTT. Its translation: CASTETGTGNSPLHF.